This TCR beta chain was found in a study of graft-versus-host responses after intestinal transplantation. This CDR3 spans 22 amino acids. V was trimmed by 0 bases and J by 3 bases, leaving 27 bases between them. Germline V lookup: CDR1 LGHNA, CDR2 YNFKEQ. The data were produced by immunoSEQ multiplex PCR, yet TCRdb's version contains in-frame clones alone and is incomplete. This table holds some 41,000 clones, roughly 96% found once. On this clone itself: Its target is not known.

This receptor was taken from a human donor who was the organ donor for an intestinal transplant. The chain uses TRBV4-2 and TRBJ1-6, with D tentatively TRBD1 (5 bases). The material sequenced was unstimulated CD8+ T cells sorted from spleen or lymph node cells, taken before transplant. DNA for the CDR3: TGTGCCAGCAGCCAAGATACCCCCGGGACGTACGGCGAAGCTTACTATAATTCACCCCTCCACTTT. Its protein is CASSQDTPGTYGEAYYNSPLHF.